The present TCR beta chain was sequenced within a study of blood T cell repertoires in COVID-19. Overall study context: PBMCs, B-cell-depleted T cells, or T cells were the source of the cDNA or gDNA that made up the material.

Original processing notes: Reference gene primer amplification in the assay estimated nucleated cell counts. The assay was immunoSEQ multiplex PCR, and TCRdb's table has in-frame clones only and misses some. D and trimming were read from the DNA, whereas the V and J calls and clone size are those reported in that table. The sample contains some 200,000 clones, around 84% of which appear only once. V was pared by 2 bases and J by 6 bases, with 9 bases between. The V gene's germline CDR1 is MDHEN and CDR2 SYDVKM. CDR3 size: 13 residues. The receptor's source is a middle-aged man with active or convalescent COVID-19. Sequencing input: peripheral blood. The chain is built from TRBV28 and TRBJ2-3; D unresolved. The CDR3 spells CASSLRHIDTQYF. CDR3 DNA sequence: TGTGCCAGCAGTTTAAGACATATTGATACGCAGTATTTT.